This T cell receptor beta chain was identified during a study of CD8 T cells in ankylosing spondylitis. Study observations and caveats: There was reportedly significant enrichment of clones that were disease-linked in matched ankylosing spondylitis synovial fluid. It appeared that ankylosing spondylitis blood was characterized by a TCR beta motif of roughly 8 highly homologous variants.

TCRdb called the 5' RACE reads again in MiXCR, with one record for every CDR3 protein. This table has 450,000 to 550,000 distinct CDR3 sequences, about 5% appearing once. V was pared by 5 bases and J by 7 bases, with 5 bases of the junction left unmatched. Germline lookup yields CDR1 SGHTA and CDR2 FQGNSA. This CDR3 spans 13 amino acids. Ten or more counts support this clonotype. The target antigen is unknown. The J gene is TRBJ1-3, the V gene TRBV7-2; 7 bases agree with TRBD1. This receptor was obtained from a male donor with ankylosing spondylitis. The sample consisted of blood, either unsorted or a sorted T cell fraction (not recorded which). CDR3 in amino acids: CASSADRENTIYF. The CDR3 DNA follows: TGTGCCAGCAGCGCCGACAGGGAGAACACCATATATTTT.